This is a list of T cell receptor beta chains from one sample in a study of blood T cell repertoires in COVID-19. Libraries were prepared by immunoSEQ multiplex PCR; TCRdb keeps only in-frame clonotypes and omits some of them. The profile covers under 200,000 clones, with roughly 86% appearing a single time and 5.6% taken by the ten largest. The specimen sequenced was PBMCs or T cells enriched from blood (not recorded which). These TCRs come from a middle-aged man with acute COVID-19. CDR3s include the opening cysteine and the closing phenylalanine or tryptophan. Fields, in order: clone size, D gene, V gene, J gene, CDR3 DNA, CDR3 protein. A D gene is named only where the DNA matches it firmly. Some rows have no size entry. The others give once, few or many, or a class for an expanded clone.

-	-	TRBV2	TRBJ2-7	TGTGCCAGCAGTGCTAGACAGTGGCAGTACTTC	CASSARQWQYF
-	TRBD2	TRBV28	TRBJ2-7	TGTGCCAGCAGTTTAAAGCCAGCGGGGGTGGTGGGCTCCTACGAGCAGTACTTC	CASSLKPAGVVGSYEQYF
-	TRBD2	TRBV10-1	TRBJ2-7	TGCGCCAGCAGTGCCCCAGGACTAGCGGGAGCGGGGTCGTTCGAGCAGTACTTC	CASSAPGLAGAGSFEQYF
-	TRBD2	TRBV6-4	TRBJ2-1	TGTGCCAGCAGTAAGCTAGCGGGAGGGCCATCCAATGAGCAGTTCTTC	CASSKLAGGPSNEQFF
-	TRBD1	TRBV5-1	TRBJ1-1	TGCGCCAGCAGCTTCCCTACCTCGGGACAGGGGATTAGGAACACTGAAGCTTTCTTT	CASSFPTSGQGIRNTEAFF
few	-	TRBV19	TRBJ1-5	TGTGCCAGTAGTCTGGCCACCAATCAGCCCCAGCATTTT	CASSLATNQPQHF
once	TRBD2	TRBV29-1	TRBJ2-2	TGCAGCGTTAGCGGGAGCTTTGGCACCGGGGAGCTGTTTTTT	CSVSGSFGTGELFF
-	TRBD2	TRBV5-1	TRBJ2-2	TGCGCCAGCAGCGTGAATCTAGCGGGAGCGTGGACCGGGGAGCTGTTTTTT	CASSVNLAGAWTGELFF
-	TRBD2	TRBV19	TRBJ2-1	TGTGCCAGTAGTGTAACTAGCGGCCTTTACAATGAGCAGTTCTTC	CASSVTSGLYNEQFF
-	TRBD1	TRBV3-1/TRBV3-2	TRBJ1-2	TGTGCCAGCAGCCCAGGGTACAGGGGGAGTCTCTATGGCTACACCTTC	CASSPGYRGSLYGYTF
-	TRBD2	TRBV28	TRBJ2-5	TGTGCCAGCAGTTTAGGACTAGCGGGAGGCCAAGAGACCCAGTACTTC	CASSLGLAGGQETQYF
few	TRBD2	TRBV9	TRBJ2-2	TGTGCCAGCAGCCCCCGGGACTACCTCACCGGGGAGCTGTTTTTT	CASSPRDYLTGELFF
-	TRBD2	TRBV25-1	TRBJ2-7	TGTGCCAGCAGTGAACCCGGGCTAGCGGGAGAGCAGTACTTC	CASSEPGLAGEQYF
-	TRBD2	TRBV2	TRBJ2-4	TGTGCCAGCACTGCTAGCGGGAGTGACATTCAGTACTTC	CASTASGSDIQYF
-	-	TRBV25-1	TRBJ2-5	TGTGCCAGCAGTCAGGCGGGCCACACCGAGACCCAGTACTTC	CASSQAGHTETQYF
-	TRBD1	TRBV29-1	TRBJ1-5	TGCAGCGTTACCGAGGCAGGGGGCTTTCAGCCCCAGCATTTT	CSVTEAGGFQPQHF
-	TRBD2	TRBV3-1/TRBV3-2	TRBJ2-7	TGTGCCAGCAGCCCCGTAGCGGGAGGGCCCGAGCAGTACTTC	CASSPVAGGPEQYF
-	-	TRBV29-1	TRBJ1-4	TGCAGCGTTGGAGTTGGGCAGGGAATTGAAAAACTGTTTTTT	CSVGVGQGIEKLFF
-	TRBD2	TRBV19	TRBJ2-1	TGTGCCAGTAGTATAGATGGGCTAGCGGGAGTTTTGGGGGGTCAGTTCTTC	CASSIDGLAGVLGGQFF
-	TRBD1	TRBV28	TRBJ1-2	TGTGCCAGCAGTTCCCCGACAGGGAGCTTGGATGGCTACACCTTC	CASSSPTGSLDGYTF
-	-	TRBV7-2	TRBJ1-1	TGTGCCAGCAGCTTACGGGTCCGGGACACTGAAGCTTTCTTT	CASSLRVRDTEAFF
-	-	TRBV28	TRBJ2-7	TGTGCCAGCAGTTTACCCGGGACACCTAACTACGAGCAGTACTTC	CASSLPGTPNYEQYF
-	-	TRBV7-9	TRBJ1-5	TGTGCCAGCAGCGGGGAGCGGGGCAATCAGCCCCAGCATTTT	CASSGERGNQPQHF
few	TRBD2	TRBV28	TRBJ2-1	TGTGCCAGCAGTCCCACCCCTAGCGGGGGTTACAATGAGCAGTTCTTC	CASSPTPSGGYNEQFF